These 8 T cell receptor beta chains were all obtained from the same sample, sequenced in a study of beta chain features in type 1 diabetes. Since all of the isolated RNA was reverse transcribed, expressed TCRB transcripts were what got sequenced. Some clones are missing from TCRdb's copy, which holds only in-frame ones; the method was immunoSEQ multiplex PCR. The sample yields 450,000 to 600,000 clones, roughly 31% seen once. Input material: naive CD4+ T cells from blood. The receptors were gathered from a man younger than 35 in good health.

This clone was seen more than once but under ten times. The rearrangement links TRBV4-1 to TRBJ2-1; 10 bases are shared with TRBD2. Germline loops: CDR1 MGHRA, CDR2 YSYEKL. V trimming: 1 base; J trimming: 4 bases; junction bases outside the gene matches: 4. The CDR3 is made up of 16 amino acids. This CDR3 reads CASSQGSGGDYNEQFF. The CDR3, as DNA: TGCGCCAGCAGCCAAGGCAGCGGGGGGGATTACAATGAGCAGTTCTTC.

V gene TRBV7-2 combines with J gene TRBJ2-1; 8 bases map to TRBD1. J was trimmed by 7 bases and V by 5 bases; bases with no gene match: 13. CDR1 SGHTA and CDR2 FQGNSA come from the germline V gene. The CDR3 loop spans 16 amino acids. The CDR3 loop is CASSPVRQGARNEQFF. CDR3 DNA sequence: TGTGCCAGCAGCCCAGTAAGGCAGGGGGCTCGGAATGAGCAGTTCTTC.

This clone was detected a few times. The chain combines TRBV6-4 with TRBJ2-1, with no clear D. Between the trimmed V and J ends, which lost 4 bases and 0 bases, there was a span of 10 bases. This CDR3 spans 15 amino acids. CDR1 is MRHNA, CDR2 SNTAGT, per germline. CDR3 coding DNA: TGTGCCAGCAGTGTTGACCAGAGCTCCTACAATGAGCAGTTCTTC. Translating gives CASSVDQSSYNEQFF.

The chain uses TRBV6-6 and TRBJ1-1; maybe TRBD1 (5 bases). In germline, CDR1 is MNHNY, CDR2 SVGAGI (reference sequence). The CDR3 spans 13 residues. Deletions cut 6 bases from V and 5 bases from J, with 13 bases between. Written as DNA, the CDR3 is TGTGCCAGCAGCACAGAATACAGGACTGAAGCTTTCTTT. Translated: CASSTEYRTEAFF.

To note about this clone: Distinct nucleotide sequences in the sample also encode this CDR3. The chain employs TRBV2 and TRBJ2-3, with 12 bases fitting TRBD2. Trimming at V came to 5 bases and at J to 2 bases, leaving 5 bases not matched to a gene. Germline V gives CDR1 SNHLY, CDR2 FYNNEI. The CDR3 extends over 16 amino acids. The CDR3 region is CASSPGLAGYTDTQYF. CDR3 DNA sequence: TGTGCCAGCAGTCCAGGACTAGCGGGGTACACAGATACGCAGTATTTT.

The chain has TRBV28 and TRBJ2-7; 13 bases line up with TRBD2. Germline V gene data show CDR1 as MDHEN and CDR2 as SYDVKM. V was clipped by 7 bases and J by 5 bases; unmatched bases: 8. The CDR3 spans 15 residues. The CDR3: CASIATGLAGDEQYF. In DNA, the CDR3 is TGTGCCAGCATAGCAACAGGACTAGCGGGAGACGAGCAGTACTTC.

This rearrangement joins TRBV7-9 to TRBJ2-1; D unclear. CDR3 size: 11 residues. From germline, CDR1 is SEHNR and CDR2 FQNEAQ (reference sequence). V lost 0 bases, J lost 10 bases, and 4 bases lay in between. CDR3: CASSLAMEQFF. DNA for the CDR3: TGTGCCAGCAGCTTAGCGATGGAGCAGTTCTTC.

The genes are TRBV15 and TRBJ2-7, with TRBD1 identical over 8 bases. The germline V gene encodes CDR1 LNHNV and CDR2 YYDKDF (reference sequence). CDR3 length: 13 residues. V shed 7 bases and J 4 bases; nucleotides not matched to a gene: 6. The CDR3 protein is CATTQGVLYEQYF. CDR3 coding DNA: TGTGCCACCACACAGGGGGTCCTATACGAGCAGTACTTC.